These T cell receptor beta chains were read from a single sample in a study of blood T cell repertoires in COVID-19. Only in-frame clones appear in the TCRdb table, and some are missing; sequencing was by immunoSEQ multiplex PCR. The sample holds approximately 230,000 clones, around 88% seen once. Material for sequencing was peripheral blood. These receptors all come from a man aged 80 or over with acute or convalescent COVID-19. CDR3s include the opening cysteine and the closing phenylalanine or tryptophan. The D gene is left open where the match is weak. Some rows mark clone size as missing; the rest say once, few, many or name a class of expanded clone.

J | V | size | D | DNA | CDR3
TRBJ2-3 | TRBV18 | - | - | TGTGCCAGCTCACCCACAGGGACTAACCCAGATACGCAGTATTTT | CASSPTGTNPDTQYF
TRBJ1-1 | TRBV27 | - | - | TGTGCCAGCAACCCCAAGTCGACAGGCGGGCGGAACACTGAAGCTTTCTTT | CASNPKSTGGRNTEAFF
TRBJ2-2 | TRBV20-1 | - | TRBD2 | TGCAGTGCTAGTTCGGCACTAGCGGGGGGGTACACCGGGGAGCTGTTTTTT | CSASSALAGGYTGELFF
TRBJ1-2 | TRBV5-1 | - | TRBD1 | TGCGCCAGCAGCTTGGCCGGGGGACAGGGAGGCTATGGCTACACCTTC | CASSLAGGQGGYGYTF
TRBJ2-2 | TRBV19 | - | - | TGTGCCAGTAGTTCTGGGACAAGGGGCGACACCGGGGAGCTGTTTTTT | CASSSGTRGDTGELFF
TRBJ1-2 | TRBV28 | few | - | TGTGCCAGCAGTTTAAAGGGGAACTATGGCTACACCTTC | CASSLKGNYGYTF
TRBJ2-3 | TRBV9 | - | TRBD2 | TGTGCCAGCAGCATAGGACTAGCGGGAGTAACAGATACGCAGTATTTT | CASSIGLAGVTDTQYF
TRBJ2-5 | TRBV5-1 | - | TRBD2 | TGCGCCAGCACCCTCTCCGGGGCTAGCGGGCAAGAGACCCAGTACTTC | CASTLSGASGQETQYF
TRBJ2-1 | TRBV24-1 | once | TRBD2 | TGTGCCACCAGTGACGATAGCGGGAGATCCTACAATGAGCAGTTCTTC | CATSDDSGRSYNEQFF
TRBJ1-4 | TRBV5-5 | - | TRBD1 | TGTGCCAGCAGCTTCGGGACAGGGCGGACCCGAGGGAATGAAAAACTGTTTTTT | CASSFGTGRTRGNEKLFF
TRBJ1-5 | TRBV7-8 | once | - | TGTGCCAGCAGCCCCAATGCCAGGGGAAGCCCCAATCAGCCCCAGCATTTT | CASSPNARGSPNQPQHF
TRBJ2-5 | TRBV5-6 | - | - | TGTGCCAGCAGCTTAGGGAGGAAGACCCAGTACTTC | CASSLGRKTQYF
TRBJ2-7 | TRBV6-1 | - | TRBD1 | TGTGCCAGCAGTTCACAGGGGGCTCGGAGCGAGCAGTACTTC | CASSSQGARSEQYF
TRBJ2-5 | TRBV29-1 | - | - | TGCAGCGTTGGGGACTTAGAGACCCAGTACTTC | CSVGDLETQYF
TRBJ1-1 | TRBV10-3 | - | TRBD1 | TGTGCCATCGCCCGGGACAGGGGGCTCGGGTACACTGAAGCTTTCTTT | CAIARDRGLGYTEAFF
TRBJ2-1 | TRBV18 | - | TRBD2 | TGTGCCAGCTCACCTTCCGGGACTAGCGACAATGAGCAGTTCTTC | CASSPSGTSDNEQFF
TRBJ2-2 | TRBV7-2 | - | TRBD1 | TGTGCCAGCAGCTTATGGGGACAGGATAACACCGGGGAGCTGTTTTTT | CASSLWGQDNTGELFF
TRBJ2-5 | TRBV11-2 | - | - | TGTGCCAGCAGCTTCCGACTGACGGGGGTGGGAGAGACCCAGTACTTC | CASSFRLTGVGETQYF
TRBJ2-3 | TRBV18 | - | - | TGTGCCAGCACCAGGCGAGCTAGCACAGATACGCAGTATTTT | CASTRRASTDTQYF
TRBJ1-3 | TRBV5-8 | - | - | TGTGCCAGCAGCCGACAGCGCCAGTCTGGAAACACCATATATTTT | CASSRQRQSGNTIYF
TRBJ2-3 | TRBV19 | - | TRBD2 | TGTGCCAGTAGAGGAGGCCAAGCGGGAGGGGAAGTCGCGCAGTATTTT | CASRGGQAGGEVAQYF
TRBJ1-3 | TRBV7-9 | - | - | TGTGCCAGCAGCCGGATGGACAGCGTCAGCTCTGGAAACACCATATATTTT | CASSRMDSVSSGNTIYF
TRBJ2-7 | TRBV6-2/TRBV6-3 | - | - | TGTGCCAGCAGTTCCACTCACGACTTCCCCGACGAGCAGTACTTC | CASSSTHDFPDEQYF
TRBJ2-2 | TRBV5-8 | - | TRBD1 | TGTGCCAGTCTGACAGGGTTATTGAGCGGCACCGGGGAGCTGTTTTTT | CASLTGLLSGTGELFF
TRBJ1-2 | TRBV5-1 | - | - | TGCGCCAGCAGCTTGGAAGAGCCGCGGGGGTATGGCTACACCTTC | CASSLEEPRGYGYTF
TRBJ2-7 | TRBV2 | - | - | TGTGCCAGCAATTCCAGGGGCTTCATCTACGAGCAGTACTTC | CASNSRGFIYEQYF
TRBJ1-3 | TRBV5-6 | - | - | TGTGCCAGCAGCCTTTTTGGGCGTAGTGGAAACACCATATATTTT | CASSLFGRSGNTIYF
TRBJ1-5 | TRBV4-2 | once | TRBD1 | TGTGCCAGCAGCGTAGACAGGGGACGAAGGGGCAATCAGCCCCAGCATTTT | CASSVDRGRRGNQPQHF
TRBJ2-5 | TRBV7-3 | few | - | TGTGCCAGCAGCTTAGGCCAGGGGGAGACCCAGTACTTC | CASSLGQGETQYF
TRBJ1-2 | TRBV6-6 | - | - | TGTGCCAGCAGTTATCTAGCGACAGTTTTGTATGGCTACACCTTC | CASSYLATVLYGYTF
TRBJ1-5 | TRBV6-1 | - | - | TGTGCCAGCAGTGACAGCTTACAGGGTGCACCCCAGCATTTT | CASSDSLQGAPQHF
TRBJ1-1 | TRBV2 | - | TRBD1 | TGTGCCAGCAGTGCCTTACCGCCGGGACAGGGGGGAGGCACTGAAGCTTTCTTT | CASSALPPGQGGGTEAFF
TRBJ2-7 | TRBV7-8 | - | TRBD1 | TGTGCCAGCAGCCTCCGGGACAGCACCTCCTACGAGCAGTACTTC | CASSLRDSTSYEQYF
TRBJ2-3 | TRBV7-2 | few | TRBD2 | TGTGCCAGCAGCTCCCGGCCTGAGCGGGGGGGAGATACGCAGTATTTT | CASSSRPERGGDTQYF
TRBJ2-5 | TRBV11-2 | - | - | TGTGCCAGCAGCTTAGTGACAGGGACTCCGACCCAGTACTTC | CASSLVTGTPTQYF
TRBJ1-5 | TRBV6-5 | - | - | TGTGCCAGCAGCCCCGACAGGAGCAATCAGCCCCAGCATTTT | CASSPDRSNQPQHF